This T cell receptor (beta chain) appears in the sequencing data of a study of OX40 agonist ivuxolimab in advanced cancers. Across the whole study: Past anti-PD-1, anti-PD-L1 or anti-CTLA-4 therapy was accepted, and 35% to 45% had received some. Findings of the study overall: At 0.1 to 3.0 mg/kg and by week 6, CD4+ and CD8+ T cells in the blood had expanded clonally.

This clone showed up just once. What it recognizes is unknown. The germline CDR1 and CDR2 sequences are SGHRS and YFSETQ. Trimming took 3 bases from V and 0 from J; bases not matched to a gene: 11. The CDR3 consists of 17 residues. Produced via immunoSEQ multiplex PCR; TCRdb's table is partial and in-frame only. Found here are about 80,000 clones, just over 90% of them singletons; the top ten hold 4.8%. V and J are TRBV5-1 and TRBJ2-7, with 8 bases matching TRBD2. This TCR came from an adult with an advanced solid tumor such as melanoma, head and neck, liver or kidney cancer. Sequencing used CD4+ or CD8+ T cells sorted from blood, obtained in a trial of the OX40 agonist ivuxolimab. CDR3 loop: CASSSTTSSGFSYEQYF. CDR3 nucleotide sequence: TGCGCCAGCAGCTCGACCACTTCTAGCGGGTTCTCCTACGAGCAGTACTTC.